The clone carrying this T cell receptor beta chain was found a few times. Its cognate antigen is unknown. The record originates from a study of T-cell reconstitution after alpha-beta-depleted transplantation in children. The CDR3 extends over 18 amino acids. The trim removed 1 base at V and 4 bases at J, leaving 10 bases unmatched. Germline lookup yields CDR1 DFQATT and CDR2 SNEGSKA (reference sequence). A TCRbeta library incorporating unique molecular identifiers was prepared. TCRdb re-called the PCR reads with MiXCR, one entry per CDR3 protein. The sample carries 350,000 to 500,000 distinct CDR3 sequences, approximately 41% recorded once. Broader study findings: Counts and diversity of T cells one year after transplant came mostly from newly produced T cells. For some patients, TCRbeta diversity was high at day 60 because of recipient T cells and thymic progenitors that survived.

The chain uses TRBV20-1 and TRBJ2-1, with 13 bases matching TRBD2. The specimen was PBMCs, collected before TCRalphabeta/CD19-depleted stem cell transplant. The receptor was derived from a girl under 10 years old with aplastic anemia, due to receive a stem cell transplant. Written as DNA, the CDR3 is TGCAGTGCTAGAGGTCGACTAGCGGGAGGCGCACAGTACAATGAGCAGTTCTTC. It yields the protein CSARGRLAGGAQYNEQFF.